These 5 T cell receptor beta chains originate from one sample sequenced in a study of cytomegalovirus exposure and HLA in healthy donors. The PCR ran on 60 Vbeta and 13 Jbeta primers. The data were produced by immunoSEQ multiplex PCR, yet TCRdb's version contains in-frame clones alone and is incomplete. The sample holds some 110,000 clones; over 70% are singletons and the top ten take roughly 1.5%. Input material: PBMCs. The source is a woman between 18 and 29 years old in good health and CMV-seronegative.

The rearrangement links TRBV7-2 to TRBJ1-6, with 10 bases lining up with TRBD1. The CDR3 length is 18 residues. The V gene's germline CDR1 is SGHTA and CDR2 FQGNSA. V trimming: 1 base; J trimming: 11 bases; junction bases outside the gene matches: 14. This CDR3 reads CASSLVNMRQGAFAPLHF. CDR3 DNA sequence: TGTGCCAGCAGCTTAGTTAATATGAGACAGGGGGCTTTTGCACCCCTCCACTTT.

The chain carries TRBV19 and TRBJ1-1; D unresolved. V was cut by 5 bases and J by 4 bases, with 11 bases left in between. Per germline, CDR1 LNHDA and CDR2 SQIVND (reference sequence). This CDR3 region has 13 residues. In DNA, the CDR3 is TGTGCCAGTAGTGCTCGACCGGGCACTGAAGCTTTCTTT. Translating it yields CASSARPGTEAFF.

This clone was found once. This chain uses TRBV5-1 with TRBJ2-3; 7 bases map to TRBD1. CDR1 and CDR2 (germline): SGHRS, YFSETQ. V trimming: 3 bases; J trimming: 2 bases; junction bases outside the gene matches: 3. The CDR3 spans 14 residues. CDR3 DNA: TGCGCCAGCAGCTATGGACAGGACACAGATACGCAGTATTTT. Encoded protein: CASSYGQDTDTQYF. The whole variable domain, filled in from reference TRBV5-1 and TRBJ2-3, reads KAGVTQTPRYLIKTRGQQVTLSCSPISGHRSVSWYQQTPGQGLQFLFEYFSETQRNKGNFPGRFSGRQFSNSRSEMNVSTLELGDSALYLCASSYGQDTDTQYFGPGTRLTVL.

The chain couples TRBV19 to TRBJ1-5, with 10 positions matching TRBD1. CDR1 and CDR2 from the germline V gene are LNHDA and SQIVND (reference sequence). CDR3 size: 13 residues. Losses at the gene ends were 5 bases for V and 12 bases for J; bases not matched to a gene: 7. The CDR3 DNA reads as TGTGCCAGTAGTTTAGGGACAGGGGAGTTCCAGCATTTT. Protein product: CASSLGTGEFQHF. The entire variable domain, with the rest obtained from reference TRBV19 and TRBJ1-5, is as follows: DGGITQSPKYLFRKEGQNVTLSCEQNLNHDAMYWYRQDPGQGLRLIYYSQIVNDFQKGDIAEGYSVSREKKESFPLTVTSAQKNPTAFYLCASSLGTGEFQHFGDGTRLSIL.

This clone was seen more than once but under ten times. The chain couples TRBV28 to TRBJ1-1; TRBD1 is a possible D gene (6 bases). Trimming left V 5 bases short and J 2 bases short, with 12 bases between. The germline gives CDR1 MDHEN, CDR2 SYDVKM. CDR3 length equals 14 residues. The CDR3 is CASSPWTENTEAFF. The CDR3 bases are TGTGCCAGCAGTCCTTGGACAGAAAACACTGAAGCTTTCTTT.